The rows below give T cell receptor beta chains drawn from one sample of a study of beta chain features in type 1 diabetes. Sequencing was performed with immunoSEQ multiplex PCR; in TCRdb, only in-frame clones are kept and a portion is missing. This sample has approximately 160,000 clones, with about a tenth found just once. Sequenced material: central memory CD4+ T cells from blood. The receptors come from a man under 40 with type 1 diabetes. The CDR3 runs from the conserved cysteine through the conserved F or W. A D gene is named only where the DNA matches it firmly. Not all rows give a size; the values are once, few, many and, for expanded clones, a class.

v_gene	d_gene	abundance	j_gene	CDR3nt	CDR3aa
TRBV18	-	few	TRBJ2-5	TGTGCCAGCTCACCCCGGTTTACCCAGCGGGCCCACCAAGAGACCCAGTACTTC	CASSPRFTQRAHQETQYF
TRBV5-1	-	-	TRBJ2-7	TGCGCCAGCAGCTTGGAGGCCTTGGCGGACGAGCAGTACTTC	CASSLEALADEQYF
TRBV2	-	-	TRBJ2-2	TGTGCCAGCACCGGGAGTGGCACCGGGGAGCTGTTTTTT	CASTGSGTGELFF
TRBV7-2	-	few	TRBJ2-3	TGTGCCAGCAGCGCTCAACATTTAGATACGCAGTATTTT	CASSAQHLDTQYF
TRBV28	-	few	TRBJ1-5	TGTGCCAGCGAGGGCCGCAATCAGCCCCAGCATTTT	CASEGRNQPQHF
TRBV19	TRBD2	-	TRBJ2-1	TGTGCCAGTAGTATCGGACCCAGCGGGAGCTATTACAATGAGCAGTTCTTC	CASSIGPSGSYYNEQFF
TRBV4-2	TRBD1	-	TRBJ1-2	TGTGCCAGCAGCCAACAACAGGGGGGCGTTCTGTCAGCTAACTATGGCTACACCTTC	CASSQQQGGVLSANYGYTF
TRBV20-1	-	few	TRBJ2-7	TGCAGTGCTGCCCAGCGCTACGAGCAGTACTTC	CSAAQRYEQYF
TRBV7-2	-	few	TRBJ2-7	TGTGCCAGCAGCTTAGATAGGGGGGGCGAGCAGTACTTC	CASSLDRGGEQYF
TRBV19	-	few	TRBJ1-5	TGTGCCAGTAGTATATCTTTAACAGGGAACGGCAATCAGCCCCAGCATTTT	CASSISLTGNGNQPQHF
TRBV6-5	-	few	TRBJ2-5	TGTGCCAGCAGTTACTCACCAGGGGCCCAAAACCAGTACTTC	CASSYSPGAQNQYF
TRBV29-1	TRBD1	-	TRBJ2-7	TGCAGCGTTGGCCCCGGGACAGGAGACGAGCAGTACTTC	CSVGPGTGDEQYF
TRBV7-2	TRBD2	few	TRBJ2-3	TGTGCCAGCAGCCCGGGACTAGTCACAGATACGCAGTATTTT	CASSPGLVTDTQYF
TRBV11-2	TRBD1	-	TRBJ2-7	TGTGCCAGCAGCGGGACGGGACAGGGTTTGCTGTACTTC	CASSGTGQGLLYF
TRBV28	TRBD1	few	TRBJ1-2	TGTGCCAGCAGCCGAAAGACAGGGGATCCTGTTTATGGCTACACCTTC	CASSRKTGDPVYGYTF
TRBV28	TRBD1	few	TRBJ1-2	TGTGCCAGCAGTTCGGGGACAGGATTAGACTATGGCTACACCTTC	CASSSGTGLDYGYTF
TRBV23-1	TRBD1	few	TRBJ2-2	TGCGCCAGCAGTCAATCGCCCCGGGACAGGGAACGTGTTCAGGACACCGGGGAGCTGTTTTTT	CASSQSPRDRERVQDTGELFF
TRBV5-1	TRBD2	-	TRBJ2-4	TGCGCCAGCAGCTCCGGACTAGCGGGAGGAGGCGTCAAAAACATTCAGTACTTC	CASSSGLAGGGVKNIQYF
TRBV28	TRBD1	-	TRBJ2-7	TGTGCCAGCAGTCCCGGGACAGTAACCTACGAGCAGTACTTC	CASSPGTVTYEQYF
TRBV9	TRBD2	once	TRBJ2-7	TGTGCCAGCAGCCAAGGGACTAGCGGGTTCTACGAGCAGTACTTC	CASSQGTSGFYEQYF
TRBV25-1	TRBD2	few	TRBJ2-7	TGTGCCAGCAGTGAATCGACTAGCGGCCGCTACGAGCAGTACTTC	CASSESTSGRYEQYF
TRBV5-4	TRBD2	-	TRBJ2-3	TGTGCCAGCAGCTTGGCCGCCGGGCGGGGGAGAGATACGCAGTATTTT	CASSLAAGRGRDTQYF
TRBV6-5	-	few	TRBJ2-3	TGTGCCAGCAGTTACTCGGTTAGCGCCTCGAGGGCTACGCAGTATTTT	CASSYSVSASRATQYF
TRBV29-1	-	few	TRBJ2-1	TGCAGCGTTGAGTCCCGTTATCCCAATGAGCAGTTCTTC	CSVESRYPNEQFF